Reported below is one T cell receptor (beta chain). Its antigen is not known. The record originates from a study of cytomegalovirus exposure and HLA in healthy donors. Study-wide points: Later analysis placed DRB1 highest and HLA-C lowest in TCR association rates, which differed by HLA locus. As immune exposure information, only CMV serostatus was available. Most TCR sequences were seen very rarely across donors, but some public TCRs occurred in many.

V lost 8 bases to trimming and J lost 3 bases; unmatched junction nucleotides: 8. CDR1 and CDR2 from the germline V gene are LGHNA and YNFKEQ. The CDR3 consists of 15 residues. Nominally healthy donors provided the samples, though records likely missed some immune exposures. The PCR employed 60 Vbeta primers together with 13 Jbeta primers. The table came from immunoSEQ multiplex PCR; TCRdb's copy has only in-frame clones and leaves some out. The table has 100,000 to 150,000 clones, over 60% seen once; the top ten hold more than 10%. The rearrangement joins TRBV4-2 to TRBJ1-3, with 9 bases lining up with TRBD1. Sequencing was done on a sample of PBMCs. The receptor's source is a woman in her forties in good health and CMV-seropositive. This CDR3 is CASRLTGGGGNTIYF. The DNA for the CDR3 is TGTGCCAGCCGCCTTACAGGGGGCGGTGGAAACACCATATATTTT.